What follows describes a single T cell receptor (beta chain). Sample barcodes and UMIs were carried by the TCR alpha and TCR beta cDNA libraries that 5'RACE generated with constant-segment primers. TCRdb analysed the 5' RACE reads with MiXCR anew, one entry per CDR3 protein. The table lists about 88,000 distinct CDR3 sequences, 20% to 30% of them singletons. Germline values: CDR1 SEHNR, CDR2 FQNEAQ (reference sequence). This CDR3 has 13 residues. Trimming removed 8 bases at V and 3 bases at J, with 10 bases between. The data originate from a study of T-cell memory formation after mild COVID-19. The V call is TRBV7-9, the J call TRBJ2-2; D call uncertain. The sequencing input was PBMCs or a T cell subset sorted from them (not recorded which). The receptor was derived from a man aged 18 to 29 who had mild COVID-19 (a few samples of this study predate the infection). Cell type and time point are not known. Here the CDR3 reads CASRRQDTGELFF. The DNA of the CDR3 is TGTGCCAGCCGCCGTCAGGACACCGGGGAGCTGTTTTTT.